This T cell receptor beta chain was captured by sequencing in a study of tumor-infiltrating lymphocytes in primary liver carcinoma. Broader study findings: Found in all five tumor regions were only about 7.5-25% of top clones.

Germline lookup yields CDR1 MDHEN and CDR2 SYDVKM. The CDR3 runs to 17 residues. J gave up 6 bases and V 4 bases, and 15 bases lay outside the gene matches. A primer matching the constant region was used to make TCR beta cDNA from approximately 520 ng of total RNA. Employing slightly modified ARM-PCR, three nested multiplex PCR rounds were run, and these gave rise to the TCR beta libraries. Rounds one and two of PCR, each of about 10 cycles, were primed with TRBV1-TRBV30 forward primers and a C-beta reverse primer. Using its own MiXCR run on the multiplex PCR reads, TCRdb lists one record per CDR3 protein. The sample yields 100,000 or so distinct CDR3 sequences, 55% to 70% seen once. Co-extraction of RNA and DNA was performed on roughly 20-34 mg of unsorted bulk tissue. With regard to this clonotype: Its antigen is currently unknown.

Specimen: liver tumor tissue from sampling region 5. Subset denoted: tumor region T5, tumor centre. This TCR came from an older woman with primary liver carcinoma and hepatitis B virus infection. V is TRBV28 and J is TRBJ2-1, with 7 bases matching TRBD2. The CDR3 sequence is CASSSLASGEVANEQFF. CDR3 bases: TGTGCCAGCAGTTCTCTCGCGAGCGGGGAGGTGGCCAATGAGCAGTTCTTC.